The next 6 T cell receptor beta chains were all read from a single sample in a study of read filtering for tumor transcriptome and immune sequencing. This library used roughly 430 ng RNA and molecular barcoded adaptors spanning alpha/delta and beta/gamma chains. TCRdb re-analysed the reads in MiXCR, keeping a single row per CDR3 protein. Here the sample spans 90,000 to 95,000 distinct CDR3 sequences, roughly 21% being singletons. The sequenced sample consisted of a population of CD138-negative cells sorted from bone marrow. These receptors came from a donor at least 40 years old with multiple myeloma.

This clonotype occurred once. A single base separates this from a much larger clone, so it may be a read error. J is TRBJ1-1 and V is TRBV12-3 or TRBV12-4; a possible D gene is TRBD1 (5 bases). This CDR3 contains 15 residues. This chain's CDR3 is CASSLGDFAYSPPHF. The CDR3, as DNA: TGTGCCAGCAGTTTGGGGGACTTCGCCTATTCACCCCCCCACTTT.

This clonotype was seen many times. The chain links TRBV7-9 to TRBJ1-1; D possibly corresponds to TRBD1 (6 bases). CDR3 size: 14 residues. Germline assignment: CDR1 SEHNR and CDR2 FQNEAQ (reference sequence). Trimming removed 2 bases at V and 7 bases at J, with 14 bases between. The DNA for the CDR3 is TGTGCCAGCAGCTTAATTTTCCAGGGGAGTGAAGCTTTCTTT. Protein: CASSLIFQGSEAFF.

This clonotype was seen a handful of times. CDR3 sequence reads: CASSPGTGGSNYGYTF. CDR3 DNA sequence: TGTGCCAGCAGCCCCGGGACAGGGGGCTCCAACTATGGCTACACCTTC. The genes are TRBV28 and TRBJ1-2; 12 bases line up with TRBD1. Germline V lookup: CDR1 MDHEN, CDR2 SYDVKM. Trimming removed 6 bases from V and 2 bases from J; junction bases left unmatched: 7. This CDR3 has 16 amino acids.

This clonotype has a count of ten or more. The gene calls are TRBV27 and TRBJ1-5; D is perhaps TRBD1 (6 bases). CDR1 and CDR2 from the germline V gene are MNHEY and SMNVEV (reference sequence). V was trimmed by 4 bases and J by 7 bases, leaving 8 bases between them. The CDR3 is made up of 12 amino acids. This CDR3 reads CASSSRGQPQHF. CDR3 nucleotides: TGTGCCAGCAGTTCAAGGGGGCAGCCCCAGCATTTT.

This clonotype was counted ten times or more. V usage is TRBV29-1 and J usage is TRBJ2-1, with TRBD2 identical over 8 bases. The CDR3 consists of 13 residues. In germline, CDR1 is SQVTM, CDR2 ANQGSEA. The V segment lost 4 bases and the J segment 9 bases; nucleotides outside the gene matches: 8. CDR3 sequence reads: CSVAGGALVEQFF. The CDR3 DNA reads as TGCAGCGTTGCCGGGGGGGCCTTGGTTGAGCAGTTCTTC.

The chain employs TRBV19 and TRBJ1-5, with 9 positions matching TRBD1. Losses at the gene ends were 4 bases for V and 3 bases for J; bases not matched to a gene: 4. Germline V gives CDR1 LNHDA, CDR2 SQIVND (reference sequence). The CDR3 extends over 15 amino acids. CDR3 in DNA: TGTGCCAGTAGTACCACAGGGGGCTACAATCAGCCCCAGCATTTT. Amino acids: CASSTTGGYNQPQHF.